The 17 T cell receptor beta chains below come from one sample, sequenced in a study of T cell repertoires in cytomegalovirus infection. A single record per CDR3 protein comes from TCRdb applying MiXCR to the reads. The data show about 52,000 distinct CDR3 sequences, with around a fifth seen just once and around 80% held by the top ten. Antigen specificity for these receptors is unknown. The source was CD8+ T cells from cultured PBMCs, collected from culture after CMV antigen stimulation. The receptors were sampled from a human donor in good health (CMV status not recorded). Some clones in this sample may be carry-over from other donors' samples.

V usage is TRBV6-2 or TRBV6-3 and J usage is TRBJ2-3; 8 bases fit TRBD2. CDR3 size: 14 residues. J was trimmed by 2 bases and V by 6 bases; bases with no gene match: 4. The germline V gene has CDR1 MNHEY and CDR2 SVGEGT. The CDR3 loop reads CASRRRGDTDTQYF. CDR3 sequence (DNA): TGTGCCAGCAGACGGCGGGGGGACACAGATACGCAGTATTTT.

This clonotype was observed a few times. The V and J genes are TRBV6-2 or TRBV6-3 and TRBJ1-5; D perhaps matches TRBD1 (5 bases). Trimming removed 4 bases at V and 10 bases at J, with 17 bases between. The length of the CDR3 is 14 residues. Germline V gives CDR1 MNHEY, CDR2 SVGEGT. CDR3 sequence: CASSSGAQSHPQHF. The CDR3 nucleotides read TGTGCCAGCAGTTCTGGGGCCCAGAGTCATCCCCAGCATTTT.

The chain links TRBV4-2 to TRBJ1-1; D is unresolved. This CDR3 is 14 amino acids long. V lost 4 bases and J 1 base, leaving 10 bases between the germline ends. Germline assignment: CDR1 LGHNA and CDR2 YNFKEQ. The CDR3 region is CASSPGNENTEAFF. The CDR3 DNA sequence: TGTGCCAGCAGCCCCGGAAACGAGAACACTGAAGCTTTCTTT.

This clonotype was observed a single time. The rearrangement joins TRBV9 to TRBJ2-3; 10 bases are a match to TRBD2. The CDR3 runs to 15 residues. Germline CDR1 SGDLS, CDR2 YYNGEE. The trim removed 4 bases at V and 4 bases at J, leaving 6 bases unmatched. The CDR3 DNA follows: TGTGCCAGCAGCTTGAGCGGGGGGGCTGCAGATACGCAGTATTTT. Translation gives CASSLSGGAADTQYF.

The V gene is TRBV6-2 or TRBV6-3, the J gene TRBJ1-5; D perhaps matches TRBD1 (6 bases). V dropped 8 bases and J dropped 1 base, with 15 bases sitting between them. In germline, CDR1 is MNHEY, CDR2 SVGEGT. The CDR3 has 15 residues. Written as DNA, the CDR3 is TGTGCCAGCCGAGACGGGGGCTCGAGCAATCAGCCCCAGCATTTT. As protein: CASRDGGSSNQPQHF.

This clonotype was detected only a few times. The rearrangement uses TRBV7-9 and TRBJ2-1; D may be TRBD2 (6 bases). The CDR3 length is 16 residues. Germline V gives CDR1 SEHNR, CDR2 FQNEAQ (reference sequence). Trimming took off 3 bases at V and 8 bases at J, with 20 bases between the two ends. In nucleotides, the CDR3 is TGTGCCAGCAGCTTGCTTCTCCGTTCGGGGGAGGATGAGCAGTTCTTC. Translated, it gives CASSLLLRSGEDEQFF.

In nucleotides, the CDR3 is TGTGCCAGTAGTATAATGACAGGCGCAGATACGCAGTATTTT. This gives the protein CASSIMTGADTQYF. This chain links TRBV19 with TRBJ2-3; D is perhaps TRBD1 (6 bases). CDR3 length: 14 amino acids. Germline CDR1 LNHDA, CDR2 SQIVND (reference sequence). The V end lost 2 bases, the J end lost 4 bases, and 10 bases lay between the germline ends.

This sequence joins TRBV6-1 and TRBJ1-1; D is possibly TRBD1 (5 bases). The germline gives CDR1 MNHNS, CDR2 SASEGT. Between the trimmed V and J ends, which lost 2 bases and 4 bases, there was a span of 17 bases. The CDR3 is 16 residues long. The DNA of the CDR3 is TGTGCCAGCAGTGAAAACTTGGGAGACAGTGCCACTGAAGCTTTCTTT. Its protein product is CASSENLGDSATEAFF.

This clonotype was counted many times. The chain is built from TRBV4-1 and TRBJ1-1; D is ambiguous. There are 13 residues in the CDR3. Trimming cost V 1 base and J 8 bases, with 11 bases left between them. Germline V gene lookup returns CDR1 MGHRA and CDR2 YSYEKL. CDR3 sequence reads: CASSQASRVEAFF. The CDR3 nucleotides are TGCGCCAGCAGCCAAGCCTCGCGGGTGGAAGCTTTCTTT.

A few counts support this clonotype. J is TRBJ2-1 and V is TRBV12-3 or TRBV12-4, with a possible D match to TRBD1 (5 bases). The CDR3 loop spans 19 amino acids. V was pared by 1 base and J by 0 bases, with 19 bases between. CDR3 sequence: CASSLGYSIGESSYNEQFF. The CDR3 nucleotides are TGTGCCAGCAGTTTAGGGTATAGCATAGGGGAAAGCTCCTACAATGAGCAGTTCTTC.

In its sample, this clonotype was seen a few times. The V call is TRBV12-3 or TRBV12-4, the J call TRBJ1-5; D unclear. CDR3 length equals 11 residues. V lost 1 base, J lost 7 bases, and 2 bases lay in between. The CDR3 protein is CASSLGQPQHF. The DNA of the CDR3 is TGTGCCAGCAGTTTAGGGCAGCCCCAGCATTTT.

A single count supports this clonotype. The chain uses TRBV7-6 and TRBJ1-6; tentatively, D is TRBD1 (5 bases). This CDR3 is 14 amino acids long. The germline V and J ends were trimmed by 4 bases and 9 bases, with 13 bases remaining between them. Per germline, CDR1 SGHVS and CDR2 FNYEAQ. CDR3 residues: CASSSGTAASPLHF. In nucleotides, the CDR3 is TGTGCCAGCAGCTCCGGGACCGCGGCTTCACCCCTCCACTTT.

This clonotype was seen a handful of times. The chain combines TRBV20-1 with TRBJ1-2; TRBD1 agrees at 9 bases. V dropped 5 bases and J dropped 4; count of bases not matched to a gene: 8. Germline CDR1 reads DFQATT; CDR2 reads SNEGSKA (reference sequence). This CDR3 comprises 14 residues. DNA of the CDR3: TGCAGTGCTTTAAACCGGGACAGGGCCTATGGCTACACCTTC. It is translated as CSALNRDRAYGYTF.

There are a few counts of this clonotype. The junction shows a germline mismatch at one end, possibly a read error. V and J are TRBV11-2 and TRBJ1-1, with D unresolved. CDR1 and CDR2 from the germline V gene are SGHAT and FQNNGV. The CDR3 has 14 amino acids. The CDR3 DNA follows: TGTGCCAGCAGCCTAGAGTCGGCGGTCACTGAAGCTTTCTTT. Translating it yields CASSLESAVTEAFF. Full variable domain (outside the CDR3, taken from reference TRBV11-2 and TRBJ1-1): EAGVAQSPRYKIIEKRQSVAFWCNPISGHATLYWYQQILGQGPKLLIQFQNNGVVDDSQLPKDRFSAERLKGVDSTLKIQPAKLEDSAVYLCASSLESAVTEAFFGQGTRLTVV.

This CDR3 reads CATSSRGGPGDEQFF. CDR3 nucleotides: TGTGCCACCAGCAGTAGGGGGGGGCCTGGCGATGAGCAGTTCTTC. The chain is built from TRBV15 and TRBJ2-1; D is possibly TRBD2 (7 bases). CDR1 and CDR2 (germline): LNHNV, YYDKDF (reference sequence). The V and J ends lost 3 bases and 8 bases respectively, with 17 bases between them. The CDR3 covers 15 residues.

The gene calls are TRBV27 and TRBJ2-7, with 9 bases matching TRBD1. From germline, CDR1 is MNHEY and CDR2 SMNVEV (reference sequence). Unmatched junction bases numbered 10, after V lost 5 bases and J lost 5 bases. CDR3 size: 15 residues. The CDR3 protein is CASSPEGQGHHEQYF. The CDR3 DNA is TGTGCCAGCAGTCCCGAGGGACAGGGTCACCACGAGCAGTACTTC.

V and J are TRBV7-8 and TRBJ2-1, with 8 bases matching TRBD1. Per the germline V gene, CDR1 is SGHVS and CDR2 is FQNEAQ. V lost 4 bases, J lost 5 bases, and 7 bases stayed unmatched. This CDR3 is 15 amino acids long. CDR3 protein: CASSSPGQGDNEQFF. CDR3 in DNA: TGTGCCAGCAGCTCCCCAGGACAGGGAGACAATGAGCAGTTCTTC.